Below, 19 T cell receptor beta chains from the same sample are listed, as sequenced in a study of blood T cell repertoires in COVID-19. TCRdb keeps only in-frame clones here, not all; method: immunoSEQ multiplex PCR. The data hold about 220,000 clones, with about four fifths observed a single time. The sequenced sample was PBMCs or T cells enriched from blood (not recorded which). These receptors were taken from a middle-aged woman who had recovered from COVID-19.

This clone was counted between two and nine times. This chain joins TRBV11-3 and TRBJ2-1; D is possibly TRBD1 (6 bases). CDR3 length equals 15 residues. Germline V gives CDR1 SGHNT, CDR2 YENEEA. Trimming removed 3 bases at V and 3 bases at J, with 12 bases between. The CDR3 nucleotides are TGTGCCAGCAGCTTGAGGAGAGGGGGCTACAATGAGCAGTTCTTC. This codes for CASSLRRGGYNEQFF.

The CDR3: CASNPQSRPYGYTF. The CDR3 DNA reads TGTGCCAGCAACCCACAGAGTCGCCCTTATGGCTACACCTTC. The chain joins TRBV6-5 to TRBJ1-2; D not resolved. CDR1 and CDR2 from the germline V gene are MNHEY and SVGAGI. Trimming removed 7 bases from V and 5 bases from J, with 17 bases in between. This CDR3 comprises 14 residues.

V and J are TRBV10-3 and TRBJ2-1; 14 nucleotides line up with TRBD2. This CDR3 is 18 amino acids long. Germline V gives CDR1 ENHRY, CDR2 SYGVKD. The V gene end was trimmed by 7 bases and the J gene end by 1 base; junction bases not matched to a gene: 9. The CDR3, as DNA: TGTGCCATCACCGACCCGGGACTAGCGGGAGTTTCCTACAATGAGCAGTTCTTC. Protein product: CAITDPGLAGVSYNEQFF.

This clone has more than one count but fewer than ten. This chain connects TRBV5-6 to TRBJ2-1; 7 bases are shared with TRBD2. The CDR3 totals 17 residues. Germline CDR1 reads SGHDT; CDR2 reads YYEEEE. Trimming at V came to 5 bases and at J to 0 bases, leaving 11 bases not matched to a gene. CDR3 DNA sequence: TGTGCCAGCAGTTTCCGTCTAGCGGTTAGCTCCTACAATGAGCAGTTCTTC. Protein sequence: CASSFRLAVSSYNEQFF.

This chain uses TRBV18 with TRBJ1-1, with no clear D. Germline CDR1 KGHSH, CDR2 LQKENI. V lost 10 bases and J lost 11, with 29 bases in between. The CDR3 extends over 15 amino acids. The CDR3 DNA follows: TGTGCCACCCGACGTACAAGTGGGATGGAGTCGGGGGCTTTCTTT. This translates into CATRRTSGMESGAFF. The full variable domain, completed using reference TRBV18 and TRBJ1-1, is NAGVMQNPRHLVRRRGQEARLRCSPMKGHSHVYWYRQLPEEGLKFMVYLQKENIIDESGMPKERFSAEFPKEGPSILRIQQVVRGDSAAYFCATRRTSGMESGAFFGQGTRLTVV.

The CDR3 DNA reads TGTGCCAGTACCAAAACCCAGGGCTCCGGAAACACCATATATTTT. This codes for CASTKTQGSGNTIYF. The J gene is TRBJ1-3, the V gene TRBV19, with D possibly TRBD1 on 5 matching bases. This CDR3 comprises 15 residues. The germline gives CDR1 LNHDA, CDR2 SQIVND (reference sequence). Trimming left V 7 bases short and J 4 bases short, with 17 bases between.

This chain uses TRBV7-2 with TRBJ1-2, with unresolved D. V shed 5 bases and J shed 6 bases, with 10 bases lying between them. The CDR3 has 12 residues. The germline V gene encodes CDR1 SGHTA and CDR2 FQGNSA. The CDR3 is CASSLRSNGYTF. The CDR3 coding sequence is TGTGCCAGCAGCCTACGTTCAAATGGCTACACCTTC.

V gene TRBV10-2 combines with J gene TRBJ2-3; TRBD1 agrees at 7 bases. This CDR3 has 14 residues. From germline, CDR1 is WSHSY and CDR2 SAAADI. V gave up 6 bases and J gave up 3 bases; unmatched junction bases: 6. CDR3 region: CASRKTGVTDTQYF. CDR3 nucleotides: TGCGCCAGCAGAAAAACAGGGGTTACAGATACGCAGTATTTT.

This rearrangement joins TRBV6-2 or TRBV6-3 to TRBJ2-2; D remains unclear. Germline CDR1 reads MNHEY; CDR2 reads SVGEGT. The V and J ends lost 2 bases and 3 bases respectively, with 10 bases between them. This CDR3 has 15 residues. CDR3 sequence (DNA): TGTGCCAGCAGTTACCCACGAGGTGACACCGGGGAGCTGTTTTTT. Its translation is CASSYPRGDTGELFF.

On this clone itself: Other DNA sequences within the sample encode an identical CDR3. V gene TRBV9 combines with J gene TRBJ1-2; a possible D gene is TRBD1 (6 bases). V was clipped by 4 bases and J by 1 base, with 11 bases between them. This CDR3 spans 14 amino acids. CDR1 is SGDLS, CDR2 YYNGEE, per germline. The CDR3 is CASSSRGGNYGYTF. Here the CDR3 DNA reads TGTGCCAGCAGCTCTAGGGGGGGTAACTATGGCTACACCTTC.

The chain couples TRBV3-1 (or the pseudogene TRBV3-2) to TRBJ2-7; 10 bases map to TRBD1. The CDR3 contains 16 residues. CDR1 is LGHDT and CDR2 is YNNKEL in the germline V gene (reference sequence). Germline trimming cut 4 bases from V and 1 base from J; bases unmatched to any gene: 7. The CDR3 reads CASSPRQGAISYEQYF. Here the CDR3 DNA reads TGTGCCAGCAGCCCGCGACAGGGGGCTATTTCCTACGAGCAGTACTTC.

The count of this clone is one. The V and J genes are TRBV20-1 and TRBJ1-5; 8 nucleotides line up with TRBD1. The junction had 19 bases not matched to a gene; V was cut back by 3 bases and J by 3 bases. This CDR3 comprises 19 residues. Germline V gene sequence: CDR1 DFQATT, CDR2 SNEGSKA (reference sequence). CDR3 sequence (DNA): TGCAGTGCTAGTCGGGCAGGGGGCGGAGATTGGTCCCTCAATCAGCCCCAGCATTTT. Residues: CSASRAGGGDWSLNQPQHF.

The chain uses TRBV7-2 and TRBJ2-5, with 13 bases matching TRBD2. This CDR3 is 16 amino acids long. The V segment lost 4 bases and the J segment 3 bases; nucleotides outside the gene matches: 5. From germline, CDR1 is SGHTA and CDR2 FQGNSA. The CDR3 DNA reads TGTGCCAGCAGCTCGGGACTAGCGGGATGGGAAGAGACCCAGTACTTC. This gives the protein CASSSGLAGWEETQYF.

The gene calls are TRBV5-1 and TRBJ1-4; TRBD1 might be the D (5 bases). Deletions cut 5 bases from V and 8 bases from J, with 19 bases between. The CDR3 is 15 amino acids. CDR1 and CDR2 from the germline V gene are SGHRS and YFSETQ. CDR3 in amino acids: CASRPAGGDDEKLFF. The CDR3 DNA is TGCGCCAGCAGACCCGCAGGAGGGGACGACGAAAAACTGTTTTTT.

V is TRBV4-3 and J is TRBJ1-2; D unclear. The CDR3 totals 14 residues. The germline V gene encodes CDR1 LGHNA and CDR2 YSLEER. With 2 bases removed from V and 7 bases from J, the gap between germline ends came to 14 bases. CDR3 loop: CASSQLTGDGGYTF. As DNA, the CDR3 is TGCGCCAGCAGCCAACTGACCGGGGATGGTGGCTACACCTTC.

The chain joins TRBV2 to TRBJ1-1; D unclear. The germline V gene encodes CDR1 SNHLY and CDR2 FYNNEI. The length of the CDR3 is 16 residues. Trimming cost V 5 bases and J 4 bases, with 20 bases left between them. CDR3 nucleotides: TGTGCCAGCAGTTCCGATCGACACCTTCTCGGCACTGAAGCTTTCTTT. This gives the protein CASSSDRHLLGTEAFF.

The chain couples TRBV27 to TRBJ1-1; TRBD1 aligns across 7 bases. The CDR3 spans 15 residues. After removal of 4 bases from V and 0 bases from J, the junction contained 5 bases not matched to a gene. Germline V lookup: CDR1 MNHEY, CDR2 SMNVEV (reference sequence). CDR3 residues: CASSSGQIMNTEAFF. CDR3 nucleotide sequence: TGTGCCAGCAGTTCGGGACAGATCATGAACACTGAAGCTTTCTTT.

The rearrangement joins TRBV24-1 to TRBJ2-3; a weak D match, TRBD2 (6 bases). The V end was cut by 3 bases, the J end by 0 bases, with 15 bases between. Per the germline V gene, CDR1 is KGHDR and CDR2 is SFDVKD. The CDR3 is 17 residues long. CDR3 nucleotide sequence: TGTGCCACCAGTGATACCGGGGGTAGCAGTAGCACAGATACGCAGTATTTT. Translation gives CATSDTGGSSSTDTQYF.

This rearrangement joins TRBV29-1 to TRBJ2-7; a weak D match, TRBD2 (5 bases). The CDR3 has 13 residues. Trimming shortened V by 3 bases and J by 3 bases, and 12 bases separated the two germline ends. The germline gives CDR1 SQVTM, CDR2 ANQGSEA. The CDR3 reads CSVDSGGNYEQYF. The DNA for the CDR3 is TGCAGCGTTGATTCCGGAGGAAACTACGAGCAGTACTTC.